This T cell receptor beta chain was recovered during a study of blood T cell repertoires in COVID-19. Study-level background: Nucleic acid was either cDNA or gDNA, and it came from T cells, B-cell-depleted T cells, or PBMCs.

As processed by the authors: Counts of nucleated cells, estimated from reference gene primer amplification, were obtained. Libraries were prepared by immunoSEQ multiplex PCR; TCRdb keeps only in-frame clonotypes and omits some of them. The V and J calls and the clone size are those of that table, but D and trimming were determined from the DNA. The sample includes 150,000 or so clones, around 87% of them seen just once. Enrollees, 18 to 89 years old, lived in about two dozen US areas. Cohorts were determined from participant-reported clinical history. Sequencing used PBMCs or T cells enriched from blood (not recorded which). The TCR sequence derives from a woman in her forties who had been exposed to COVID-19.

DNA of the CDR3: TGCAGCGTTGGATGGACAGGTCCGACCGGGGAGCTGTTTTTT. Translating it yields CSVGWTGPTGELFF. This chain connects TRBV29-1 to TRBJ2-2; 7 positions agree with TRBD1. This CDR3 contains 14 residues. The germline gives CDR1 SQVTM, CDR2 ANQGSEA. The V segment lost 4 bases and the J segment 5 bases; nucleotides outside the gene matches: 7.